The clone carrying this TCR beta chain was seen repeatedly, ten times or more. Indicated time point: persistent/refractory GD, antithyroid drugs over 5 years with positive TRAb. PBMCs provided the RNA from which the TCR library was made. Diagnoses of Graves' disease were made by American Thyroid Association guidelines. V shed 5 bases and J 0 bases; nucleotides not matched to a gene: 10. This CDR3 has 16 amino acids. Germline V gene data show CDR1 as LNHDA and CDR2 as SQIVND (reference sequence). The data belong to a study of regulatory T cells in long-lasting Graves disease. Arm-PCR of CDR3 regions and iRepertoire HTBI primers were the basis on which TCR beta libraries were built. Using its own MiXCR run on the multiplex PCR reads, TCRdb lists one record per CDR3 protein. The table includes a few hundred thousand distinct CDR3 sequences, around 23% detected once.

Sequencing used peripheral blood mononuclear cells (PBMCs), obtained when the disease was refractory, from a patient treated with antithyroid drugs. The rearrangement joins TRBV19 to TRBJ2-7, with 7 bases identical to TRBD1. The origin of this receptor is a female donor with Graves disease. The CDR3: CASSVAPTGSSYEQYF. The DNA of the CDR3 is TGTGCCAGTAGTGTGGCCCCGACAGGGAGCTCCTACGAGCAGTACTTC.